The clone carrying this T cell receptor (beta chain) was observed at least ten times. The antigen remains unidentified. The entry originates in a study of blood T cells in healthy people across ages. Study-level results: Naive and antigen-experienced cells could not be conclusively compared, given unsorted PBMCs. Aged donors had fewer naive CD4+ cells and lower diversity than long-lived donors.

The length of the CDR3 is 13 residues. V lost 4 bases and J lost 2, with 9 bases in between. It was with a sample-barcoded 5' primer and a J-beta primer mix that a second PCR of roughly 7 to 12 cycles was run. TCRdb re-called the 5' RACE reads with MiXCR, one entry per CDR3 protein. The repertoire holds about 1,800,000 distinct CDR3 sequences, with roughly 27% as singletons. The rearrangement uses TRBV12-3 or TRBV12-4 and TRBJ2-7; D uncertain. Sequenced sample: blood. The origin of this receptor is a woman younger than 45 in good health. The CDR3, as DNA: TGTGCCAGCAGTTCGTTACCCACCTACGAGCAGTACTTC. Protein: CASSSLPTYEQYF.